Listed below are T cell receptor beta chains from one sample, sequenced in a study of identical twins. In TCRdb, the 5' RACE reads were re-called with MiXCR into one record per CDR3 protein. The table lists over 600,000 distinct CDR3 sequences, 20% to 25% of them singletons, with 4% to 5.5% in the top ten. These data were also reused for a study on T cells expressing NK-cell markers.

The sample consisted of PBMCs. These receptors all come from a woman aged 18-30 years in good health. Both conserved end residues are part of each CDR3. A D gene is named only where the DNA matches it firmly. A row's size may be missing; if present it is once, few, many or a size class.

>.|TRBD2|TRBJ2-5|TRBV20-1
CSPPAQGGETQYF
TGCAGTCCTCCAGCCCAGGGAGGGGAGACCCAGTACTTC
>few|TRBD2|TRBJ2-7|TRBV6-5
CASSYPQLAGQTYEQYF
TGTGCCAGCAGTTACCCCCAGCTAGCGGGGCAGACCTACGAGCAGTACTTC
>few|.|TRBJ1-1|TRBV12-3/TRBV12-4
CASSYNGNTEAFF
TGTGCCAGCAGTTATAATGGGAACACTGAAGCTTTCTTT
>few|.|TRBJ2-7|TRBV5-5
CASSLSLVEQYF
TGTGCCAGCAGCCTCAGTCTCGTCGAGCAGTACTTC
>few|TRBD1|TRBJ1-1|TRBV9
CASSVKGQGDTEAFF
TGTGCCAGCAGCGTAAAAGGACAGGGGGACACTGAAGCTTTCTTT
>.|.|TRBJ2-7|TRBV25-1
CASSEGFSYEQYF
TGTGCCAGCAGCGAGGGGTTCTCCTACGAGCAGTACTTC
>.|.|TRBJ2-3|TRBV6-1
CASSEAAENTQYF
TGTGCCAGCAGTGAAGCAGCGGAGAATACGCAGTATTTT
>.|TRBD2|TRBJ2-5|TRBV12-3/TRBV12-4
CASTPQGLAGGIQTQYF
TGTGCCAGCACTCCCCAGGGACTAGCGGGAGGTATACAGACCCAGTACTTC
>.|TRBD2|TRBJ2-1|TRBV20-1
CSAKALAGVGIF
TGCAGTGCTAAGGCGCTAGCGGGAGTAGGGATCTTC
>few|.|TRBJ2-3|TRBV10-3
CAISESSFRTDTQYF
TGTGCCATCAGTGAGTCTAGCTTTAGGACAGATACGCAGTATTTT
>few|.|TRBJ2-1|TRBV29-1
CSVETGPGDEQFF
TGCAGCGTTGAGACGGGACCGGGCGATGAGCAGTTCTTC
>few|.|TRBJ1-5|TRBV7-2
CASSLLIGQPQHF
TGTGCCAGCAGCTTATTAATCGGGCAGCCCCAGCATTTT
>few|TRBD2|TRBJ2-3|TRBV20-1
CSGPSAGNTDTQYF
TGCAGTGGTCCCTCAGCGGGGAACACAGATACGCAGTATTTT
>.|.|TRBJ2-1|TRBV4-2
CASSQDQFYEQFF
TGTGCCAGCAGCCAAGACCAGTTTTATGAGCAGTTCTTC